The subject of this entry is one T cell receptor beta chain. In the study's own analysis: For nucleated cells, counts were estimated from reference gene primer amplification. Only in-frame clones appear in the TCRdb table, and some are missing; sequencing was by immunoSEQ multiplex PCR. Clonal size and the V and J genes are those of that table, whereas D and trimming came from the DNA. The sample carries over 95,000 clones, less than 85% recorded once. This sample is drawn from a study of blood T cell repertoires in COVID-19. Input material: peripheral blood. The receptor's source is a human donor in a cohort sampled during active COVID-19.

The CDR3 DNA reads TGCGCCAGCAGCCAACTGGGACAGGACTACAATGAGCAGTTCTTC. This encodes CASSQLGQDYNEQFF. The V and J genes are TRBV4-1 and TRBJ2-1; 8 bases fit TRBD1. The CDR3 has 15 residues. The J segment lost 3 bases and the V segment lost 2 bases, leaving 3 bases of the junction unmatched. CDR1 and CDR2 from the germline V gene are MGHRA and YSYEKL.